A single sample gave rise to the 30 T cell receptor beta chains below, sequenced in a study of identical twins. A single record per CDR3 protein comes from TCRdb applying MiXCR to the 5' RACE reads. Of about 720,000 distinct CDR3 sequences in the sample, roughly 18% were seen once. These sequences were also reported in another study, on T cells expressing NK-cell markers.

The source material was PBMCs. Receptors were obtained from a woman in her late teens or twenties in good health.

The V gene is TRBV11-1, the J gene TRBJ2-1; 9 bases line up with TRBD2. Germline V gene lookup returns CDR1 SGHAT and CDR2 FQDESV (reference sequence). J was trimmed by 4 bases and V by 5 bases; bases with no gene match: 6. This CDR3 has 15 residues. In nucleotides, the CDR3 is TGTGCCAGCAGCGAACCTAGCGGGGCATACAATGAGCAGTTCTTC. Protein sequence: CASSEPSGAYNEQFF.

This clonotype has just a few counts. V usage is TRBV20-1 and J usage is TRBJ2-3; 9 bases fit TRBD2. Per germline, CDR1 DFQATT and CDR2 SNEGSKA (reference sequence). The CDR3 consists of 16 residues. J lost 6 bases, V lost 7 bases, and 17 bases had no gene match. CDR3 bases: TGCAGTGTCCCGCGGGCTAGCGGGGAGGCAACGGATACGCAGTATTTT. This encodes CSVPRASGEATDTQYF.

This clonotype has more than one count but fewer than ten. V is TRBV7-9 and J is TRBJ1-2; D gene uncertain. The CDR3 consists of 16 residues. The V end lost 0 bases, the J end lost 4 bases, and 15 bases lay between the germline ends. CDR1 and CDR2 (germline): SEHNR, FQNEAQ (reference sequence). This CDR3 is CASSLARRGLRYGYTF. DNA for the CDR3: TGTGCCAGCAGCTTAGCGCGAAGAGGGCTCCGCTATGGCTACACCTTC.

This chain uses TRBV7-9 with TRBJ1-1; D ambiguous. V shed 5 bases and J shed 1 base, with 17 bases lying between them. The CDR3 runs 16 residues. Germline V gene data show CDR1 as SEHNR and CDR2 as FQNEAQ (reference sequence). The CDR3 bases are TGTGCCAGCAGCGATCTTACGGGGTTCCCGAACACTGAAGCTTTCTTT. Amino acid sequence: CASSDLTGFPNTEAFF.

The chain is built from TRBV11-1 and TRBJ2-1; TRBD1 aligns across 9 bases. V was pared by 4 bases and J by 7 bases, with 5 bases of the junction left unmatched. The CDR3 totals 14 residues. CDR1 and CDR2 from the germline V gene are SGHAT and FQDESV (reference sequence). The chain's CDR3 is CASSSQGASNEQFF. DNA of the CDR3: TGTGCCAGCAGCTCACAGGGGGCGTCGAATGAGCAGTTCTTC. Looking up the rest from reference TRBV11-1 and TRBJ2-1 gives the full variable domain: EAEVAQSPRYKITEKSQAVAFWCDPISGHATLYWYRQILGQGPELLVQFQDESVVDDSQLPKDRFSAERLKGVDSTLKIQPAELGDSAMYLCASSSQGASNEQFFGPGTRLTVL.

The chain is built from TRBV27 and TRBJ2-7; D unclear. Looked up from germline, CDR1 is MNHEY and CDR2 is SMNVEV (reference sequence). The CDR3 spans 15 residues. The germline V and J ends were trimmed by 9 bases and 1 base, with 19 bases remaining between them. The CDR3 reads CASSRIGSTSYEQYF. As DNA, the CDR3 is TGTGCCAGTTCCCGGATAGGGTCTACATCCTACGAGCAGTACTTC.

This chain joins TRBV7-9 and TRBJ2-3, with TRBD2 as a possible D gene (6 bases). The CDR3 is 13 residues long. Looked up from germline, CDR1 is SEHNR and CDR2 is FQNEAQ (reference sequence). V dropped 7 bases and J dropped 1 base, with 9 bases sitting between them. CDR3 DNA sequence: TGTGCCAGCATCGGAGGGGGCACAGATACGCAGTATTTT. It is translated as CASIGGGTDTQYF. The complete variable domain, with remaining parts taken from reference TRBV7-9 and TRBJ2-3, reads DTGVSQNPRHKITKRGQNVTFRCDPISEHNRLYWYRQTLGQGPEFLTYFQNEAQLEKSRLLSDRFSAERPKGSFSTLEIQRTEQGDSAMYLCASIGGGTDTQYFGPGTRLTVL.

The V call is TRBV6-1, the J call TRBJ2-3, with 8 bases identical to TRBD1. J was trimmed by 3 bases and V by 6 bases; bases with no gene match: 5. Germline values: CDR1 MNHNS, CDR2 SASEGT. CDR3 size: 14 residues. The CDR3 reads CASRLRTGTDTQYF. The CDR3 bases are TGTGCCAGCAGACTAAGGACAGGGACAGATACGCAGTATTTT.

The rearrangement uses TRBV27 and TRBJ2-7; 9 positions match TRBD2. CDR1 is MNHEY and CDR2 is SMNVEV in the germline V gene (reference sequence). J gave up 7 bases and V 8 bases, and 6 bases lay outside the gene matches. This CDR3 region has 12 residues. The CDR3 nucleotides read TGTGCCAGCTTTAGCGGGAGTGATGAGCAGTACTTC. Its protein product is CASFSGSDEQYF.

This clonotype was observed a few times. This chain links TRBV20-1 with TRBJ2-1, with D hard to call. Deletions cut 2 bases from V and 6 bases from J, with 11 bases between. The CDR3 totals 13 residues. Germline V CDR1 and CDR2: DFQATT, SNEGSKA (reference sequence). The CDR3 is CSARSLGTNEQFF. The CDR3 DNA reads TGCAGTGCTAGAAGTCTGGGTACCAATGAGCAGTTCTTC.

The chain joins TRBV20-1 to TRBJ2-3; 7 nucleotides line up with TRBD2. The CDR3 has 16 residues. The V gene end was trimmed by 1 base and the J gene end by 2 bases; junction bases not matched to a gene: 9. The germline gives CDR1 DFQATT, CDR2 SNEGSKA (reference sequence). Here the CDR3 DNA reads TGCAGTGCTAGAGCAAAGGGACTATTCTTCACAGATACGCAGTATTTT. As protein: CSARAKGLFFTDTQYF.

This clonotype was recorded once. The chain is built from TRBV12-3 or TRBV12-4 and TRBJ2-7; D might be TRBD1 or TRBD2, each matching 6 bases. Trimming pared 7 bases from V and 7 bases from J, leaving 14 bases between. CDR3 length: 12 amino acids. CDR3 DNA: TGTGCCAGCACCGTCAGAGGGGGGGAGCAGTACTTC. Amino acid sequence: CASTVRGGEQYF.

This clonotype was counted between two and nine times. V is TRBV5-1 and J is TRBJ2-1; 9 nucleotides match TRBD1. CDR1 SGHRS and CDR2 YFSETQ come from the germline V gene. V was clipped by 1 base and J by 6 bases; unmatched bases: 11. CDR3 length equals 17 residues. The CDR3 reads CASSLPPGQGRANEQFF. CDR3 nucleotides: TGCGCCAGCAGCTTGCCGCCGGGACAGGGTCGCGCCAATGAGCAGTTCTTC.

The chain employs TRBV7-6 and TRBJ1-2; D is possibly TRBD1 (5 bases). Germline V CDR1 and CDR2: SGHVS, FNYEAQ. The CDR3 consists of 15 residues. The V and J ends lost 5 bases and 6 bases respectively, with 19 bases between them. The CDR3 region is CASSDISGLFHGYTF. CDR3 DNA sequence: TGTGCCAGCAGCGATATCTCGGGACTTTTCCATGGCTACACCTTC.

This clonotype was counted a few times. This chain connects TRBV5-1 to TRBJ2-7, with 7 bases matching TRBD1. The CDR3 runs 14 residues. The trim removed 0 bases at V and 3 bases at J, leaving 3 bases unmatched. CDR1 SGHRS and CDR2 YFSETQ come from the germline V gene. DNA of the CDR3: TGCGCCAGCAGCTTGGACAGGGGTTACTACGAGCAGTACTTC. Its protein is CASSLDRGYYEQYF.

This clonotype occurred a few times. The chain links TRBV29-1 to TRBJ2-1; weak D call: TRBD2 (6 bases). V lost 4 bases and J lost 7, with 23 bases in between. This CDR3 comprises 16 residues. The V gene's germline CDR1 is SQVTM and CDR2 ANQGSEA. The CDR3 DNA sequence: TGCAGCGTTGTCCCTGTAGCGGTTCAATCTAGGAATGAGCAGTTCTTC. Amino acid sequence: CSVVPVAVQSRNEQFF.

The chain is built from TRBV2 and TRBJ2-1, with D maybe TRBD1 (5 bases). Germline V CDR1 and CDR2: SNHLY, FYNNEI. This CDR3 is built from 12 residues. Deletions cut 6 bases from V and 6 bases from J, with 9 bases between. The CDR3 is CASSGDSNEQFF. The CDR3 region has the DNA TGTGCCAGCAGCGGTGACAGCAATGAGCAGTTCTTC.

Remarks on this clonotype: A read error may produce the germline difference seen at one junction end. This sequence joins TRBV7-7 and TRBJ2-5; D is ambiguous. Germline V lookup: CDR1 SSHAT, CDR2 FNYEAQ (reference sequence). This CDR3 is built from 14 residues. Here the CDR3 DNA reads TGTGCTAGCAGTCAAATAGCATCGACGGGGACCCAGTACTTC. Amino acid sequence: CASSQIASTGTQYF. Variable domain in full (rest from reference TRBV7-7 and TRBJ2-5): GAGVSQSPRYKVTKRGQDVTLRCDPISSHATLYWYQQALGQGPEFLTYFNYEAQPDKSGLPSDRFSAERPEGSISTLTIQRTEQRDSAMYRCASSQIASTGTQYFGPGTRLLVL.

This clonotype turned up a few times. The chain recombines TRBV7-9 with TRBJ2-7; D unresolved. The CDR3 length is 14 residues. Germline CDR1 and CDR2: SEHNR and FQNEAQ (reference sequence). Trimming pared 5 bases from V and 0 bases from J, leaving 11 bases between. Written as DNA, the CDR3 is TGTGCCAGCAGCCAGGCCCCCACCTCCTACGAGCAGTACTTC. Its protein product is CASSQAPTSYEQYF.

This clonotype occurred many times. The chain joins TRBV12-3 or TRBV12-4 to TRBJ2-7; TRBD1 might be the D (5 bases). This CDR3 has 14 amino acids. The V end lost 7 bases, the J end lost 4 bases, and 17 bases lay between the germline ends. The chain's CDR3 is CASTLGQGVYEQYF. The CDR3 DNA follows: TGTGCCAGCACCTTAGGGCAGGGTGTTTACGAGCAGTACTTC.

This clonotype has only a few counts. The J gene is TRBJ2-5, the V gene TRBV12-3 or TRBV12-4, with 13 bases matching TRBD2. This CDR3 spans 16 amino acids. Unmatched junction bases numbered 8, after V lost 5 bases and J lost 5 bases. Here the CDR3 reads CASSTSGGAPRETQYF. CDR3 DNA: TGTGCCAGCAGTACTAGCGGGGGGGCCCCCCGGGAGACCCAGTACTTC.

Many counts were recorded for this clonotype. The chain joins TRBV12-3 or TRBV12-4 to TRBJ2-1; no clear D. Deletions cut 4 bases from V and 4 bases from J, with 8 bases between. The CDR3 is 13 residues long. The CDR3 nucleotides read TGTGCCAGCAGTTCAGCGATTTACAATGAGCAGTTCTTC. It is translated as CASSSAIYNEQFF.

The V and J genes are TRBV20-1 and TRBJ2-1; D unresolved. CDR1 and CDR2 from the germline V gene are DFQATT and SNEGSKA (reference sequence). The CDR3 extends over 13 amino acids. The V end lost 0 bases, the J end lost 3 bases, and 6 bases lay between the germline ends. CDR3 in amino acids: CSARETNYNEQFF. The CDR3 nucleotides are TGCAGTGCTAGAGAGACAAACTACAATGAGCAGTTCTTC.

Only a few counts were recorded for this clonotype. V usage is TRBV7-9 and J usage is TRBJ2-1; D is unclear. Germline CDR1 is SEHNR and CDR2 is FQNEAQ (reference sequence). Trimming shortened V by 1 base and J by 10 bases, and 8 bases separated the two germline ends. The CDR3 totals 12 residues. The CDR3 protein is CASSLGREEQFF. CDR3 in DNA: TGTGCCAGCAGCTTAGGGCGAGAGGAGCAGTTCTTC.

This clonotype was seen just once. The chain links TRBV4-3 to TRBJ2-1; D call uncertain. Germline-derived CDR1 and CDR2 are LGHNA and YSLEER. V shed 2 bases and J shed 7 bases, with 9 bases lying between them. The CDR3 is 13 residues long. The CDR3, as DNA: TGCGCCAGCAGCCAAAATGGACGTAATGAGCAGTTCTTC. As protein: CASSQNGRNEQFF.

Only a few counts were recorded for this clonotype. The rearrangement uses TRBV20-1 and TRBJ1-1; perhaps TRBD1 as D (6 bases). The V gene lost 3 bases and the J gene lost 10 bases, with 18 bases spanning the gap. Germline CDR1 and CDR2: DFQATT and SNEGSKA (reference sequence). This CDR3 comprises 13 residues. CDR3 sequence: CSASGDTSGGAFF. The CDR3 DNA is TGCAGTGCTAGCGGGGACACATCAGGAGGAGCTTTCTTT.

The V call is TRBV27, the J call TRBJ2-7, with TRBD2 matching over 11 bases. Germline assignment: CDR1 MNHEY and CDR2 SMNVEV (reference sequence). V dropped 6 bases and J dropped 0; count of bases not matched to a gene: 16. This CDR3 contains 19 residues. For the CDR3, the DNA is TGTGCCAGCAGCCCACTCAGCCCCGGACTAGCGGGCTTCTCCTACGAGCAGTACTTC. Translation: CASSPLSPGLAGFSYEQYF.

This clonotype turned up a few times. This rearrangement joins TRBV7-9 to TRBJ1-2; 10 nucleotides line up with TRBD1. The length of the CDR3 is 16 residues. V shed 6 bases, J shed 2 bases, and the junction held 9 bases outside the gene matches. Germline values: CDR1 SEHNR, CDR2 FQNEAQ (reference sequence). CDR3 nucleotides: TGTGCCAGCAGTCCGACAGGGGGCCATAGGAACTATGGCTACACCTTC. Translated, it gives CASSPTGGHRNYGYTF.

The CDR3 DNA follows: TGCAGTGCTAGATCGGGCAGGGGCCGGTACGAGCAGTACTTC. Its translation: CSARSGRGRYEQYF. The chain carries TRBV20-1 and TRBJ2-7, with D perhaps TRBD1 (6 bases). The CDR3 loop spans 14 amino acids. Germline V gene data show CDR1 as DFQATT and CDR2 as SNEGSKA (reference sequence). Trimming left V 2 bases short and J 4 bases short, with 15 bases between.

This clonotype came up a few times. The CDR3 is CASSLFRLTGELFF. The CDR3 nucleotides are TGTGCCAGCAGCTTATTCCGCCTAACCGGGGAGCTGTTTTTT. The chain links TRBV7-2 to TRBJ2-2, with D unclear. CDR1 is SGHTA and CDR2 is FQGNSA in the germline V gene. The length of the CDR3 is 14 residues. The V and J ends lost 2 bases and 5 bases respectively, with 9 bases between them.